This is a list of T cell receptor beta chains from one sample in a study of blood T cell repertoires in COVID-19. The repertoire was sequenced with immunoSEQ multiplex PCR; TCRdb's copy has only in-frame clones and lacks some. Here the sample spans approximately 64,000 clones, roughly 88% being singletons. The sample consisted of peripheral blood. The receptors come from a man aged 65-85 years with acute or convalescent COVID-19. The CDR3 runs from the conserved cysteine through the conserved F or W. Each record gives: J gene, CDR3 length, V gene, CDR3 protein.

TRBJ1-6 | 13 | TRBV2 | CASASDSNSPLHF
TRBJ1-5 | 15 | TRBV10-3 | CAISNGQGSSQPQHF
TRBJ2-3 | 14 | TRBV7-2 | CASSLGTSGGLQYF
TRBJ1-1 | 12 | TRBV18 | CASSQGDAEAFF
TRBJ2-1 | 19 | TRBV6-1 | CASSAGTSGLSSSYNEQFF
TRBJ1-3 | 16 | TRBV27 | CASSLEGYGSGNTIYF
TRBJ2-2 | 13 | TRBV7-9 | CASSPGGTGELFF
TRBJ1-2 | 17 | TRBV5-1 | CASSFTAAAQLGYGYTF
TRBJ2-1 | 16 | TRBV7-2 | CASSPRAPSGGHEQFF
TRBJ2-7 | 13 | TRBV29-1 | CSVVTDNPYEQYF
TRBJ2-7 | 15 | TRBV7-9 | CASSSGREASYEQYF
TRBJ2-5 | 17 | TRBV21-1 | CASSGKTGTEIQETQYF
TRBJ1-5 | 13 | TRBV10-3 | CAIKNRENQPQHF
TRBJ1-5 | 13 | TRBV2 | CASSEQDNQPQHF
TRBJ1-1 | 14 | TRBV2 | CASSPGTENTEAFF
TRBJ2-5 | 14 | TRBV27 | CASKSDRGLQTQYF